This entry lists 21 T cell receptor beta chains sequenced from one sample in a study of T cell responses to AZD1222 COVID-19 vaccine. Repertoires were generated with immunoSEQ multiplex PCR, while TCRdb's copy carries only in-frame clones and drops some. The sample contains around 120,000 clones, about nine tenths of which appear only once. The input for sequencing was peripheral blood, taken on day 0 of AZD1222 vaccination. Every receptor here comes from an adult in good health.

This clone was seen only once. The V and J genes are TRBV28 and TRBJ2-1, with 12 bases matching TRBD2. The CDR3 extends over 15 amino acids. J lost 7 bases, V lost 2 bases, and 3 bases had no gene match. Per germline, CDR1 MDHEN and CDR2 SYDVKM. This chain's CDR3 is CASSLLAGGVNEQFF. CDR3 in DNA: TGTGCCAGCAGTTTACTAGCGGGAGGGGTGAATGAGCAGTTCTTC.

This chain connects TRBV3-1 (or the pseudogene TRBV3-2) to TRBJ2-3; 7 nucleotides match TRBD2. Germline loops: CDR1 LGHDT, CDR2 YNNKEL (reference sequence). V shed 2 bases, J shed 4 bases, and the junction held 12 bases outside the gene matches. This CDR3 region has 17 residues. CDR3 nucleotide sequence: TGTGCCAGCAGCCAAAAGAGGGCGGGAGTGAGCCCAGATACGCAGTATTTT. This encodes CASSQKRAGVSPDTQYF.

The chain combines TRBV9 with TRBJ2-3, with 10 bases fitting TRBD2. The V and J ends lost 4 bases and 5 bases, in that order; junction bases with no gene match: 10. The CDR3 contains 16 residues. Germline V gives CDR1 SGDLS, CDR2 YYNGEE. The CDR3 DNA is TGTGCCAGCAGCTCAAGGGGACTAGCGACAGGAGATACGCAGTATTTT. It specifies CASSSRGLATGDTQYF.

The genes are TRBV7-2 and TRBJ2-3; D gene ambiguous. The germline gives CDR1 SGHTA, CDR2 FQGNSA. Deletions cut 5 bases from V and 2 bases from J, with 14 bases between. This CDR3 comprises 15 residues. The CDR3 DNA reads TGTGCCAGCAGCCCCCTTGCGACCCACACAGATACGCAGTATTTT. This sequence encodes CASSPLATHTDTQYF.

The CDR3, as DNA: TGTGCCAGCAGCTTTCTGGCGGCTAGCGGGAAATACGAGCAGTACTTC. It codes for CASSFLAASGKYEQYF. The chain is built from TRBV7-9 and TRBJ2-7; 9 bases fit TRBD2. Germline V gene sequence: CDR1 SEHNR, CDR2 FQNEAQ (reference sequence). Losses at the gene ends were 3 bases for V and 4 bases for J; bases not matched to a gene: 10. The CDR3 extends over 16 amino acids.

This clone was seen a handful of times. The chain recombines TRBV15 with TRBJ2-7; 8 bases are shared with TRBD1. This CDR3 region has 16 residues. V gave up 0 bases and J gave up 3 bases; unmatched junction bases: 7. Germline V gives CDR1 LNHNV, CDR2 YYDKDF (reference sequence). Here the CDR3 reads CATSRDTGGSRYEQYF. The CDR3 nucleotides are TGTGCCACCAGCAGAGACACAGGGGGATCTCGCTACGAGCAGTACTTC. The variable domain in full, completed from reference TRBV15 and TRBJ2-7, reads DAMVIQNPRYQVTQFGKPVTLSCSQTLNHNVMYWYQQKSSQAPKLLFHYYDKDFNNEADTPDNFQSRRPNTSFCFLDIRSPGLGDTAMYLCATSRDTGGSRYEQYFGPGTRLTVT.

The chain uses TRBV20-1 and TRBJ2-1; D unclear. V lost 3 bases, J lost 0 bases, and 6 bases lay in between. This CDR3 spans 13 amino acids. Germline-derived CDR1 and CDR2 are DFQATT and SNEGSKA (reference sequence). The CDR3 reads CSASGSSYNEQFF. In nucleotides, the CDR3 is TGCAGTGCTAGTGGCAGCTCCTACAATGAGCAGTTCTTC.

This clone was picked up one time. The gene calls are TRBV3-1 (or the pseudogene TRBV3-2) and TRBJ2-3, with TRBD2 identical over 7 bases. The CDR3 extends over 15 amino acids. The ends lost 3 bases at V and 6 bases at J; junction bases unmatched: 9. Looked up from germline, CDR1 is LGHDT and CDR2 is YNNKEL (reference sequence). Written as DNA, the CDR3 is TGTGCCAGCAGCCAGTCACTAGCGAGCATTGATACGCAGTATTTT. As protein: CASSQSLASIDTQYF.

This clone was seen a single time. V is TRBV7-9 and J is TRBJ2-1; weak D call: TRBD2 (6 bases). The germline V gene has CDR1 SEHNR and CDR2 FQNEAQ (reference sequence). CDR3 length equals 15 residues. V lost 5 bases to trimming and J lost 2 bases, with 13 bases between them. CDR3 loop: CASSHPGLTYNEQFF. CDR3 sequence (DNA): TGTGCCAGCAGCCATCCGGGACTCACCTACAATGAGCAGTTCTTC.

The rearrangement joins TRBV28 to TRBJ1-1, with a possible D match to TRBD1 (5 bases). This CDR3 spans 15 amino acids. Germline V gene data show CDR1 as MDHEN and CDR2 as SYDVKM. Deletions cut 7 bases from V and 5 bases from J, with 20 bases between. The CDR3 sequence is CASTSGGIKGTEAFF. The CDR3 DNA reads TGTGCCAGCACATCGGGGGGGATAAAGGGAACTGAAGCTTTCTTT.

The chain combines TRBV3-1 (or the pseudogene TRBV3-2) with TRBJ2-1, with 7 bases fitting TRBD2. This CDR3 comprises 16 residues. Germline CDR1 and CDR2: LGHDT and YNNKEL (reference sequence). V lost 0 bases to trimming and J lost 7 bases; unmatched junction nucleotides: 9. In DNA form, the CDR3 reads TGTGCCAGCAGCCAAGAATCGGGAGGAGGCCTAAATGAGCAGTTCTTC. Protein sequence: CASSQESGGGLNEQFF.

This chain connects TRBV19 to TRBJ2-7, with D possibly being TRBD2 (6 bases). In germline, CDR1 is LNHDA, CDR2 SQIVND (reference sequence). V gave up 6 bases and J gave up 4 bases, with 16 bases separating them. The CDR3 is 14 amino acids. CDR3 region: CASRPSGLPYEQYF. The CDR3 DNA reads TGTGCCAGTAGACCGAGCGGGCTTCCTTACGAGCAGTACTTC. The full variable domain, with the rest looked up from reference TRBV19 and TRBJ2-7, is DGGITQSPKYLFRKEGQNVTLSCEQNLNHDAMYWYRQDPGQGLRLIYYSQIVNDFQKGDIAEGYSVSREKKESFPLTVTSAQKNPTAFYLCASRPSGLPYEQYFGPGTRLTVT.

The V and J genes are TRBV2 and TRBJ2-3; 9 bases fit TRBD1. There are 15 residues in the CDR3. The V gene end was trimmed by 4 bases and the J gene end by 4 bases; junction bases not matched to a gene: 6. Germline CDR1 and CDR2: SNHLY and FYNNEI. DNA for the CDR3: TGTGCCAGCAGTGTACAGGGGGCTTTTGCAGATACGCAGTATTTT. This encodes CASSVQGAFADTQYF.

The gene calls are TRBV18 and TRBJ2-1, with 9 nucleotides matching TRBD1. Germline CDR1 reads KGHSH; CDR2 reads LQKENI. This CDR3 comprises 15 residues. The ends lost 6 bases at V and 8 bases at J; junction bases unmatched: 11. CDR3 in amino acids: CASSPPGQGLYEQFF. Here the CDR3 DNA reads TGTGCCAGCTCGCCCCCGGGACAGGGATTGTATGAGCAGTTCTTC. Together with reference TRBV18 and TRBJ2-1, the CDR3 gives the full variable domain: NAGVMQNPRHLVRRRGQEARLRCSPMKGHSHVYWYRQLPEEGLKFMVYLQKENIIDESGMPKERFSAEFPKEGPSILRIQQVVRGDSAAYFCASSPPGQGLYEQFFGPGTRLTVL.

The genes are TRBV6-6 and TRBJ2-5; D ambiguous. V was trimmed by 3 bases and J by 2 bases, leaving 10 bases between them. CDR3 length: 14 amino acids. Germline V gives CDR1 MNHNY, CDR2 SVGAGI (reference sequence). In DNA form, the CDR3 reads TGTGCCAGCAGTTATTGGGCTCAGCAAGAGACCCAGTACTTC. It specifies CASSYWAQQETQYF.

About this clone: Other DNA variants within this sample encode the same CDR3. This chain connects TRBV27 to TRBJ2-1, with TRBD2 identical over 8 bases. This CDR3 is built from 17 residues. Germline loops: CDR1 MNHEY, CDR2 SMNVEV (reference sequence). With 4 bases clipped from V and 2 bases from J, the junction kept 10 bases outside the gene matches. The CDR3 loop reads CASSSPPTSGPYNEQFF. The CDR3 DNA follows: TGTGCCAGCAGTTCCCCCCCCACTAGCGGACCCTACAATGAGCAGTTCTTC.

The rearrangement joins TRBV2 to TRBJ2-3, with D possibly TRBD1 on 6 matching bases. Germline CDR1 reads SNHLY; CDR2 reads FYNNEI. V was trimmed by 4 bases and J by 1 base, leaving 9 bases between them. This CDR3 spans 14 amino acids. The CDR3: CASSGGQRTDTQYF. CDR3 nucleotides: TGTGCCAGCAGTGGAGGACAGCGCACAGATACGCAGTATTTT.

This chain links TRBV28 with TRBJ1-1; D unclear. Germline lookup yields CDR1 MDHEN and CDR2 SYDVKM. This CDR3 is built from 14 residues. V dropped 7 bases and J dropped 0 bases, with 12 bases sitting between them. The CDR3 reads CASTVASLNTEAFF. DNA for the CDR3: TGTGCCAGCACCGTGGCCTCCCTGAACACTGAAGCTTTCTTT.

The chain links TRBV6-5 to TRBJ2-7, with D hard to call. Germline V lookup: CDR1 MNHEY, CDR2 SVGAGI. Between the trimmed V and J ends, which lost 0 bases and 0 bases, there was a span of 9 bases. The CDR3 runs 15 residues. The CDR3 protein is CASSYSIADSYEQYF. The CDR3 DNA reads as TGTGCCAGCAGTTACTCGATCGCAGACTCCTACGAGCAGTACTTC.

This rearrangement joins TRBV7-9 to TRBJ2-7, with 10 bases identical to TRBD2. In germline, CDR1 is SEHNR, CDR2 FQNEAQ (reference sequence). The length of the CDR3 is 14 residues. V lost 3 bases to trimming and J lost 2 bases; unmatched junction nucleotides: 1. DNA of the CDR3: TGTGCCAGCAGCTTTAGCGGGGGGACCTACGAGCAGTACTTC. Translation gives CASSFSGGTYEQYF.

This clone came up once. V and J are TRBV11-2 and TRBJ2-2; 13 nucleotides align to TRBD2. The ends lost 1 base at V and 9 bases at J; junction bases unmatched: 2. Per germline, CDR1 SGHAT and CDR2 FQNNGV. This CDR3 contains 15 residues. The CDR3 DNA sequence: TGTGCCAGCAGCTTAGGACTAGCGGGGGGTAGGGAGCTGTTTTTT. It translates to CASSLGLAGGRELFF.